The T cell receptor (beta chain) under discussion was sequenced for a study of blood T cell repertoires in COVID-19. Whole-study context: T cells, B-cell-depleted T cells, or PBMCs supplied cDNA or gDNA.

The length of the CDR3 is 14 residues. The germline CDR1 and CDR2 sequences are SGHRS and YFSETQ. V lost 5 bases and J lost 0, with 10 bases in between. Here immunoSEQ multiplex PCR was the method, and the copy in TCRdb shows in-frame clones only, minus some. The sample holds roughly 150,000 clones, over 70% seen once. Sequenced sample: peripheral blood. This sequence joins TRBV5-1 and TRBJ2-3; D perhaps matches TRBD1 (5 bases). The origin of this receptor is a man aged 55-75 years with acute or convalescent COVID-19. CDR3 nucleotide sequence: TGCGCCAGCAGGAGGCAGGGCAGCACAGATACGCAGTATTTT. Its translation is CASRRQGSTDTQYF.